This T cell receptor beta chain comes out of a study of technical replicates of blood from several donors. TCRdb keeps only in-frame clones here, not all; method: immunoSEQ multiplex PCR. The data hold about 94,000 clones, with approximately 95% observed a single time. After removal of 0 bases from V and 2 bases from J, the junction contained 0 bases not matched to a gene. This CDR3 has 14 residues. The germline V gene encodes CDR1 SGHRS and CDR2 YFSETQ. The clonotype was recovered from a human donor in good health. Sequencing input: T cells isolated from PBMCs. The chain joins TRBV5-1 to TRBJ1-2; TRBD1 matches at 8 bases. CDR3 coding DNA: TGCGCCAGCAGCTTGGGGGACAGGAACTATGGCTACACCTTC. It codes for CASSLGDRNYGYTF.